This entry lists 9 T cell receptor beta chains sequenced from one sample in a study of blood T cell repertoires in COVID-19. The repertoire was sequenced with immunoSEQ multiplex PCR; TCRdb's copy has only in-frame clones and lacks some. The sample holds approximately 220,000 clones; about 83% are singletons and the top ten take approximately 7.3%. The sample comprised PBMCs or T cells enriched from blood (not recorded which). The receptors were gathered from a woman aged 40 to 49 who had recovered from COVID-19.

This CDR3 reads CASSFTSGAGELFF. Written as DNA, the CDR3 is TGCGCCAGCAGCTTCACTAGCGGCGCCGGGGAGCTGTTTTTT. The chain recombines TRBV5-1 with TRBJ2-2, with 8 bases that match TRBD2. CDR3 length: 14 residues. V was clipped by 2 bases and J by 6 bases; unmatched bases: 3. CDR1 SGHRS and CDR2 YFSETQ come from the germline V gene.

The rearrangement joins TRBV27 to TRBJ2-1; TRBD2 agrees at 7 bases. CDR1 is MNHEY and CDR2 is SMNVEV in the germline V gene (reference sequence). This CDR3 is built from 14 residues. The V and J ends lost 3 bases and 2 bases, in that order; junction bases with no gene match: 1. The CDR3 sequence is CASSFGLAYNEQFF. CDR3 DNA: TGTGCCAGCAGTTTCGGACTAGCCTACAATGAGCAGTTCTTC.

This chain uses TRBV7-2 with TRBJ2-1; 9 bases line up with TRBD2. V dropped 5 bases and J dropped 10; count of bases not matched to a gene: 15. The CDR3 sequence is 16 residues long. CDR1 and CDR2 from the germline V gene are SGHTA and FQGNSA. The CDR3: CASSQRLRGRAWEQFF. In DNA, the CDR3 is TGTGCCAGCAGCCAACGTCTCCGCGGGAGGGCATGGGAGCAGTTCTTC.

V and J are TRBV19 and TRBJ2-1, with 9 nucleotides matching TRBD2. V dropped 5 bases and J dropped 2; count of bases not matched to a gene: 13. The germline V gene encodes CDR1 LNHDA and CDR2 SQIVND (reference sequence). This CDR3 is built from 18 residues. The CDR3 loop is CASSWGRPSGAPYNEQFF. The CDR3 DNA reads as TGTGCCAGTAGTTGGGGGAGGCCTAGCGGGGCCCCCTACAATGAGCAGTTCTTC.

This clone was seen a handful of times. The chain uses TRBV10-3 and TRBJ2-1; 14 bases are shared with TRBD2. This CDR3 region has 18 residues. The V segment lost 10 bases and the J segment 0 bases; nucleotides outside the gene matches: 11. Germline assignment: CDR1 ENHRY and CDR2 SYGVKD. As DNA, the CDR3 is TGTGCCACCAAAGGACTAGCGGGAGGCCTGAGCTCCTACAATGAGCAGTTCTTC. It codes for CATKGLAGGLSSYNEQFF.

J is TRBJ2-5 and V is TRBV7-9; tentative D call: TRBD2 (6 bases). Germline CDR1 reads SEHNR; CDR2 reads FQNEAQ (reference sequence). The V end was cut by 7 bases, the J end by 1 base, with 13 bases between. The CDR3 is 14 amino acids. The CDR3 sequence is CASTEAGLQETQYF. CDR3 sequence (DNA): TGTGCCAGCACCGAGGCGGGGCTCCAAGAGACCCAGTACTTC.

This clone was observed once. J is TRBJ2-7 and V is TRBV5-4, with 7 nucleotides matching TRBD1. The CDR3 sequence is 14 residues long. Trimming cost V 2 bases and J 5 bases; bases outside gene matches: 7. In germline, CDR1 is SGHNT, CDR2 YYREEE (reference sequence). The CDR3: CASSLRQGNDEQYF. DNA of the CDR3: TGTGCCAGCAGCTTACGACAGGGAAATGACGAGCAGTACTTC. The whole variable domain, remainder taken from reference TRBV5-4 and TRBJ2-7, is ETGVTQSPTHLIKTRGQQVTLRCSSQSGHNTVSWYQQALGQGPQFIFQYYREEENGRGNFPPRFSGLQFPNYSSELNVNALELDDSALYLCASSLRQGNDEQYFGPGTRLTVT.

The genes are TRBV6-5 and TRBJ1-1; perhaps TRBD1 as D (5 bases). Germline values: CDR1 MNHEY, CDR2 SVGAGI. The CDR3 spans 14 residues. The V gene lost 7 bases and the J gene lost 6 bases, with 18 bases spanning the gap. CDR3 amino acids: CASTGQGSGAEAFF. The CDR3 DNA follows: TGTGCCAGCACCGGTCAAGGGTCGGGGGCTGAAGCTTTCTTT.

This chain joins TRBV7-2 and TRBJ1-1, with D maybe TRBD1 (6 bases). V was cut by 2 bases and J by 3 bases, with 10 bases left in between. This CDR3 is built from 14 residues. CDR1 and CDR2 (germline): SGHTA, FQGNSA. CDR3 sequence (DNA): TGTGCCAGCAGCTTAAGGCAGGGGTACACTGAAGCTTTCTTT. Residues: CASSLRQGYTEAFF.